The table lists the clone carrying this T cell receptor (beta chain) with a count of one. Its antigen is currently unknown. The sample originates from a study of identifying expanded T cells in peripheral blood. Study-level results: Clone count variance between roughly 2-week samples rose with total template count. Over approximately two and four weeks, about 15 and 19 clones changed, versus around 1.3 between replicates.

Germline values: CDR1 LGHNA, CDR2 YSLEER. The CDR3 spans 13 residues. V was cut by 0 bases and J by 5 bases, with 7 bases left in between. Produced via immunoSEQ multiplex PCR; TCRdb's table is partial and in-frame only. The table records 70,000 to 100,000 clones, more than 75% of them present only once. No infections or other immune events were documented during collection. The sequenced material came from blood. This TCR was sampled from a person between 18 and 75 years old in good health. The chain uses TRBV4-3 and TRBJ2-5; no reliable D call. The CDR3 region has the DNA TGCGCCAGCAGCCAAGATTTTAGGGAGACCCAGTACTTC. Encoded protein: CASSQDFRETQYF.